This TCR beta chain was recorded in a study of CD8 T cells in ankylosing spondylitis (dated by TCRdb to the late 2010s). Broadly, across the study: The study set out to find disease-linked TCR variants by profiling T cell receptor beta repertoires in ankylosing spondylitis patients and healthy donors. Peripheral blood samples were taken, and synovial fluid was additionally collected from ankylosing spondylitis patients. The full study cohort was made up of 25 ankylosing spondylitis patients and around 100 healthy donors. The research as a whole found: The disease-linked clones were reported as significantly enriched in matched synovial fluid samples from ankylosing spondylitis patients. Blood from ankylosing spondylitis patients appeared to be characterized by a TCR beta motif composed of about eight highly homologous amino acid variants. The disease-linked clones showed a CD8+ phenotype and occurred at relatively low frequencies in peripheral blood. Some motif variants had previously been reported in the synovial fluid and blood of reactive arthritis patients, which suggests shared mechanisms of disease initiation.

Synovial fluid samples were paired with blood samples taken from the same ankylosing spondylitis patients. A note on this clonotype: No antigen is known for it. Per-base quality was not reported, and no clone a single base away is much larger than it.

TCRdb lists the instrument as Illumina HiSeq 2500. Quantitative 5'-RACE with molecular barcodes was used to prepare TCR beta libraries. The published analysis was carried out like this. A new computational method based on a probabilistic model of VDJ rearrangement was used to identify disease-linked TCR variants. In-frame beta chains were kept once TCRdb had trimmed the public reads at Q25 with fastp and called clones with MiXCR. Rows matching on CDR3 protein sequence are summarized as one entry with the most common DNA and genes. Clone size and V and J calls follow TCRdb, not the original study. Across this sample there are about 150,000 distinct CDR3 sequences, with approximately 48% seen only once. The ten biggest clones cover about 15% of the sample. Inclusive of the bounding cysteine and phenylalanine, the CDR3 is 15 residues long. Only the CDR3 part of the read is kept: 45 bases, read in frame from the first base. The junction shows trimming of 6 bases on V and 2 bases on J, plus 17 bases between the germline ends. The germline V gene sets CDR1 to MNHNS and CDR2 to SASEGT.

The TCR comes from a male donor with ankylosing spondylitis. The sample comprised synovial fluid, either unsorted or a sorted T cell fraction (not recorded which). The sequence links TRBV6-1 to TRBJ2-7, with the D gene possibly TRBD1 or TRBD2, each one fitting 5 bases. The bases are TGTGCCAGCAGCCGCCGGCTATCGGGGCCCTACGAGCAGTACTTC. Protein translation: CASSRRLSGPYEQYF.